The present entry profiles one T cell receptor beta chain with its context. The method was immunoSEQ multiplex PCR; TCRdb's version includes in-frame clones alone and lacks a portion of them. The sample yields 28,000 or so clones, roughly nine tenths seen once. This record belongs to a study of OX40 agonist ivuxolimab in advanced cancers. If patients had autoimmune disease history or systemic immunosuppression, they were excluded. Specimen: CD4+ or CD8+ T cells sorted from blood, collected in a trial of the OX40 agonist ivuxolimab. This sequence was found in an adult with an advanced solid tumor such as melanoma, head and neck, liver or kidney cancer.

In nucleotides, the CDR3 is TGTGCCAGCAGCTTCGCTAAGGGAAACGAGCAGTACTTC. Protein: CASSFAKGNEQYF. The chain links TRBV7-6 to TRBJ2-7; D not resolved. CDR1 is SGHVS, CDR2 FNYEAQ, per germline. Between the trimmed V and J ends, which lost 3 bases and 5 bases, there was a span of 11 bases. The CDR3 loop spans 13 amino acids.